This T cell receptor (beta chain) stems from a study of shared clonotypes between healthy human individuals (dated by TCRdb to the early 2020s). Concerning the study at large: Three men and a couple of women, aged 18 to 49 years, made up the cohort. For each donor, CD4 naive and CD4 memory were each run on three plates, CD8 naive on two plates, and CD8 memory on one plate. To estimate repertoire size and how much clonotypes are shared between individuals, the study performed deep sequencing of blood TCR repertoires from 4 to 6 healthy adults. To increase sequencing depth and limit assay-specific biases, TCR repertoire library preparation and sequencing were carried out by different laboratories using diverse techniques. Each donor's leukapheresis produced roughly between roughly 0.85 and 9.5 billion PBMCs. What the authors observed across the whole study: Even with the large sequencing depth, rarefaction of the sorted-subset datasets indicated that sequencing was incomplete. Larger estimated clonotype richness was generally found for naive subsets than for memory subsets. When a handful of donors were compared, the shared fraction of clonotypes was 5% to 6.5% for naive CD4, roughly 3.3% for naive CD8, 2.3% for memory CD4, and 0.35% to 0.5% for memory CD8. Pairwise subsampling led to the expectation that sequencing depth would affect the degree of clonotype sharing among donors. The small number of donors limited the genetic and exposure-history diversity represented. Sampling was restricted to blood, and TCR repertoires in tissues likely differ from the TCR repertoires found in blood. Higher generation probabilities were observed for clonotypes shared by all four sorted-subset donors than for non-shared clonotypes.

Using the deep immunoSEQ assay, multiplex PCR amplified TCR CDR3 regions from genomic DNA. Extracted genomic DNA from each cell subset was spread evenly across all wells of several immunoSEQ 96-well plates, with each plate serving as a replicate. For sorted subsets, approximately 0.2 ug of genomic DNA, equivalent to 25,000 to 35,000 T cell genomes, went into each replicate PCR. Purified libraries were quantified with a Qubit 3.0 fluorometer, sized on a Bioanalyzer 2100, and re-quantified with the KAPA Library Quantification kit. Every immunoSEQ 96-well plate was sequenced on a separate single-read 150-cycle Illumina NextSeq 550 flow cell. Turning to the authors' computational methods: Because the immunoSEQ output held only junctional sequences and lacked quality scores, the filtering could not match the filtering applied to full-length reads. Sequences were annotated with PyIR, a Python wrapper for IgBLAST v1.9, and V/J genes and CDR3 were assigned using IMGT germline references. Any read was removed if the V/J assignment was weak (E-value above 1e-6), the CDR3 was missing, or the read contained stop codons, out-of-frame junctions, or ambiguous translated residues. V3J clonotypes were defined as sequences sharing the same inferred V gene, J gene, and CDR3 amino acid sequence. The percentage overlap between two repertoires was calculated by dividing the number of shared unique clonotypes by the size of the smaller repertoire. Three approaches were used to assess repertoire richness: RTK rarefaction, the Chao1 estimator, and Recon v2.1 estimates of unobserved clonotypes. Generation probabilities were computed with OLGA for all TCRbeta clonotypes obtained by the gDNA method from several donors. TCRdb holds this immuneACCESS table with in-frame rearrangements only. Some clones are missing; in checked studies, unresolved V genes explain under half, and the rest has no known cause. V and J calls and clone size follow that table, whereas D and trimming were derived from the DNA. The sample profile shows about 2.1 million clones; 85% to 95% of them were found once. The ten top clones hold roughly 1.7% of the sample.

CD8 naive samples consisted of CD45RO-negative cells that were positively selected for CCR7, yielding a CD45RA+CCR7+ population without TemRA cells. The donors were healthy, HIV-negative adults with no recently reported acute infections or vaccinations. Every donor was a Caucasian adult living in Nashville, Tennessee, USA. Blood was obtained by leukapheresis, after which PBMCs were separated by Ficoll-Histopaque density gradient centrifugation and cryopreserved in liquid nitrogen vapor phase. Analytical flow cytometry was used to check the purity and quantity of each magnetically sorted T cell population. Genomic DNA was isolated from each sorted fraction and quantified by UV absorbance on a Nanodrop 2000c. Notes on this clone: It has no known antigen specificity. No base-level quality is on record; no much larger clone is a single base apart. The sample contains more than one DNA sequence encoding this CDR3.

Its CDR3 holds 12 amino acids, cysteine through phenylalanine. The sequence is cut down to CDR3 DNA, 36 bases in frame from base 1. V loses 6 bases, J loses 4 bases, and the germline ends lie 10 bases apart. CDR1 and CDR2 are drawn from the germline V gene (reference sequence): MNHEY, SMNVEV. This chain joins TRBV27 to TRBJ2-7; possibly the D gene is TRBD1, per 5 matching bases. This clonotype was sampled from a man aged 18 to 35 in good health. Some clones in this sample may be carry-over from other donors' samples. What was sequenced was naive CD8+ T cells from PBMCs. Sample cell subset or site, as interpreted from the label and publication: CD45RA+CCR7+. The DNA is as follows: TGTGCCAGCAGCCAAGGGGTTTACGAGCAGTACTTC. It specifies CASSQGVYEQYF.